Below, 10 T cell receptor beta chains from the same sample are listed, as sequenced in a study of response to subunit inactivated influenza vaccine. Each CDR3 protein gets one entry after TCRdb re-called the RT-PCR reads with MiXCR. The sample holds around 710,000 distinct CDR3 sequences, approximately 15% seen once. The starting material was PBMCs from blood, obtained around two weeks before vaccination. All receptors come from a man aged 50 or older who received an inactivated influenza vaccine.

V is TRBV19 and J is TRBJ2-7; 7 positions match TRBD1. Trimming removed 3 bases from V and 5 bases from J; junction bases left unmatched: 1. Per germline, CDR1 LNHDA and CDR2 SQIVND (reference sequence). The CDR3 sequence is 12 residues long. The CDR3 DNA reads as TGTGCCAGTAGTATGGACAGGAACGAGCAGTACTTC. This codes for CASSMDRNEQYF.

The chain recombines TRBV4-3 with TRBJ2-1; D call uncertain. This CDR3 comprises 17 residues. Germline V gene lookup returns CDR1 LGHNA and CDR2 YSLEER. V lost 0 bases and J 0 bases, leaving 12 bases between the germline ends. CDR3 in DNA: TGCGCCAGCAGCCAAGATCTTAGTAGTAGCTCCTACAATGAGCAGTTCTTC. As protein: CASSQDLSSSSYNEQFF.

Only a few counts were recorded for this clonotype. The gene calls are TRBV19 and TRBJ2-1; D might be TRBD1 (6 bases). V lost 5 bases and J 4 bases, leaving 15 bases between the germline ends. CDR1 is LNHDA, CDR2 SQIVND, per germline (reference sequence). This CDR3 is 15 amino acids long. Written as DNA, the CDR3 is TGTGCCAGTAGTGCCTTGGGACACGTATACAATGAGCAGTTCTTC. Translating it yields CASSALGHVYNEQFF.

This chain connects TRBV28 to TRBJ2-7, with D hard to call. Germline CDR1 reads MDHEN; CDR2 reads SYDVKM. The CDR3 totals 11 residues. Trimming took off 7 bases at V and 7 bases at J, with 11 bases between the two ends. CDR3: CASTSNGEQYF. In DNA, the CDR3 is TGTGCCAGCACCTCGAATGGGGAGCAGTACTTC.

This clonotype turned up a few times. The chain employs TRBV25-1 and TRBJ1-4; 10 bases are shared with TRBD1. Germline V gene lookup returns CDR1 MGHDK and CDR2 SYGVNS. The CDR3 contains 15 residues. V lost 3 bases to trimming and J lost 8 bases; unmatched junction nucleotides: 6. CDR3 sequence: CASSDTRTGGEKLFF. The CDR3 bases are TGTGCCAGCAGTGATACCCGGACAGGGGGGGAAAAACTGTTTTTT.

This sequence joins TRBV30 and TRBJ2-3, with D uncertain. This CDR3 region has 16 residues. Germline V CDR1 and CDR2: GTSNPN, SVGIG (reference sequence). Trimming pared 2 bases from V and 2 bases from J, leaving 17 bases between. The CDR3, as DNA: TGTGCCTGGAGTCTTGGGCGGAACCCCTTCACAGATACGCAGTATTTT. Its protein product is CAWSLGRNPFTDTQYF. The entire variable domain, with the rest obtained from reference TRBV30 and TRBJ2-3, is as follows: SQTIHQWPATLVQPVGSPLSLECTVEGTSNPNLYWYRQAAGRGLQLLFYSVGIGQISSEVPQNLSASRPQDRQFILSSKKLLLSDSGFYLCAWSLGRNPFTDTQYFGPGTRLTVL.

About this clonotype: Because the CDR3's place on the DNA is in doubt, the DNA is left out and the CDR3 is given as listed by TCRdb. The CDR3 protein is CAWSVGQGAEYDFF. The chain has TRBV30 and TRBJ1-1; the table gives TRBD1 as D, unverified against the DNA. CDR1 GTSNPN and CDR2 SVGIG come from the germline V gene (reference sequence). The CDR3 is 14 amino acids in total, end residues counted.

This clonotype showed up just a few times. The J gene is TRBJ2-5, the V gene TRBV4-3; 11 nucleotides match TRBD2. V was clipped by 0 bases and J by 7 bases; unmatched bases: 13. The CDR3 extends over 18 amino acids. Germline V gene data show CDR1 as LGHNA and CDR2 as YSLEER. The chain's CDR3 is CASSQDPLAGGRRGTQYF. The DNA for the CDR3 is TGCGCCAGCAGCCAAGATCCCCTAGCGGGAGGTCGTCGGGGGACCCAGTACTTC.

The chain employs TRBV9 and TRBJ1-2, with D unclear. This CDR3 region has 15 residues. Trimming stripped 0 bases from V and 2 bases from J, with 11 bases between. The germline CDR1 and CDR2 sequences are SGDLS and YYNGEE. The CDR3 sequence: CASSVEAGRNYGYTF. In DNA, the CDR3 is TGTGCCAGCAGCGTAGAGGCAGGAAGAAACTATGGCTACACCTTC.

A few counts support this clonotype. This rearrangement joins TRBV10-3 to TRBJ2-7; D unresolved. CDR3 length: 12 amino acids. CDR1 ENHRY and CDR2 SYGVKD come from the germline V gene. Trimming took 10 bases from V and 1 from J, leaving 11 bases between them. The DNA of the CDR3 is TGTGCCACCCGGGTAGGGTCCTACGAGCAGTACTTC. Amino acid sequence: CATRVGSYEQYF.